This TCR beta chain was captured by sequencing in a study of blood T cells in healthy people across ages. Study-wide findings and caveats: Because sorting was not performed, PBMCs prevented conclusive naive versus antigen-experienced comparison. For the donors, CMV status was unknown and possibly confounded expanded clonotype changes. Higher diversity and more naive CD4+ cells were features of long-lived donors, compared to aged donors.

Then a second PCR, running about 7 to 11 cycles, was carried out with a sample-barcoded 5' primer and a J-beta primer mix. TCRdb itself ran the 5' RACE reads through MiXCR, one entry per CDR3 protein. Of 800,000 or so distinct CDR3 sequences in the sample, 46% are singletons; the top ten hold approximately 18%. About this clonotype: Its antigen is currently unknown.

The donors, aged about 6 to 100, were healthy Caucasians from Russia. The sample comprised blood. The receptor's source is an elderly man in good health.

The CDR3 DNA follows: TGTGCCAGCAGTGAAGCGGGCGCAGGGCCCCAGCATTTT. This gives the protein CASSEAGAGPQHF. The chain combines TRBV6-1 with TRBJ1-5; D is uncertain. There are 13 residues in the CDR3. Trimming took 0 bases from V and 9 from J, leaving 9 bases between them. Germline loops: CDR1 MNHNS, CDR2 SASEGT.